These T cell receptor beta chains were read from a single sample in a study of immune evolution from preneoplasia to lung adenocarcinoma. TCRdb keeps only in-frame clones here, not all; method: immunoSEQ multiplex PCR. In the table there are about 27,000 clones, 74% of which are singletons. The material sequenced was FFPE invasive lung adenocarcinoma tissue. The receptors come from a person aged 55 to 69 with invasive lung adenocarcinoma. Some clones in this sample may be carry-over from other donors' samples. The CDR3 runs from the conserved cysteine through the conserved F or W. Fields, in order: J gene, V gene, clone size, D gene, CDR3 DNA, CDR3 protein. A D gene is named only where the DNA matches it firmly. The size entry is marked missing in some rows and otherwise reads once, few, many or a size class.

>TRBJ2-2|TRBV21-1|few|.
TGTGCCAGCAGCAGGGGCAGGATGAACACCGGGGAGCTGTTTTTT
CASSRGRMNTGELFF
>TRBJ2-7|TRBV7-6|.|.
TGTGCCAGCAGCTTAGCTACATTACGCGAGCAGTACTTC
CASSLATLREQYF
>TRBJ2-2|TRBV18|.|.
TGTGCCAGCTCACCCGGCAACCAGCTCTCCACCGGGGAGCTGTTTTTT
CASSPGNQLSTGELFF
>TRBJ2-2|TRBV5-1|.|.
TGCGCCAGCAGCTTGGCCCGGACAGTGACCGGGGAGCTGTTTTTT
CASSLARTVTGELFF
>TRBJ2-3|TRBV5-1|.|TRBD1
TGCGCCAGCAGCTTAGGGACAGGGGGCACAGATACGCAGTATTTT
CASSLGTGGTDTQYF
>TRBJ2-7|TRBV2|.|.
TGTGCCAGCAGCGGACTCGTCTCCTACGAGCAGTACTTC
CASSGLVSYEQYF
>TRBJ1-1|TRBV7-2|.|.
TGTGCCAGCAGCTTATGGGGCACAGGGCCGAACACTGAAGCTTTCTTT
CASSLWGTGPNTEAFF
>TRBJ2-7|TRBV11-3|.|.
TGTGCCAGCAGCTTGTATGACAGGACCTACGAGCAGTACTTC
CASSLYDRTYEQYF
>TRBJ1-2|TRBV6-4|.|.
TGTGCCAGCAGTGACTCGGAGTATGGCTACACCTTC
CASSDSEYGYTF
>TRBJ2-6|TRBV7-2|medium-sized|.
TGTGCCAGCAGCTTAACTGGGGGCTCTGGGGCCAACGTCCTGACTTTC
CASSLTGGSGANVLTF
>TRBJ2-6|TRBV11-3|.|.
TGTGCCAGCAGCCTTCGGGGCTTCTCTGGGGCCAACGTCCTGACTTTC
CASSLRGFSGANVLTF
>TRBJ2-5|TRBV7-2|.|TRBD2
TGTGCCAGCAGCCGAGGACTAGCGGGAGAAGAGACCCAGTACTTC
CASSRGLAGEETQYF
>TRBJ1-1|TRBV28|.|.
TGTGCCAGCAGTTCACGCCTAGGGGGAGCTTTCTTT
CASSSRLGGAFF
>TRBJ2-3|TRBV27|.|TRBD2
TGTGCCAGCAGCTCAGGACTAGCGGGAGATTTTTCAGATACGCAGTATTTT
CASSSGLAGDFSDTQYF
>TRBJ2-7|TRBV28|.|TRBD1
TGTGCCAGCAGTTTATCAGGGGGCGCCTACGAGCAGTACTTC
CASSLSGGAYEQYF
>TRBJ2-7|TRBV5-1|.|TRBD2
TGCGCCAGCAGCTTCGGACCCCCCGATAGCGGGAACTACGAGCAGTACTTC
CASSFGPPDSGNYEQYF
>TRBJ2-2|TRBV7-6|.|TRBD2
TGTGCCAGCAGCCCTAAACCCCTAGCGGCCCTAAACACCGGGGAGCTGTTTTTT
CASSPKPLAALNTGELFF
>TRBJ1-2|TRBV19|.|.
TGTGCCAGTAGTATAGCACAGCTCTATGGCTACACCTTC
CASSIAQLYGYTF
>TRBJ2-2|TRBV19|.|.
TGTGCCAGTAGTATTGGGGGAGGGGGCACCGGGGAGCTGTTTTTT
CASSIGGGGTGELFF
>TRBJ2-1|TRBV5-1|.|.
TGCGCCAGCAGCCCGGGGCCCAACAATGAGCAGTTCTTC
CASSPGPNNEQFF
>TRBJ2-1|TRBV15|medium-sized|.
TGTGCCACCAGCAGAGGGGATGAGGTTCGCAATGAGCAGTTCTTC
CATSRGDEVRNEQFF
>TRBJ1-4|TRBV7-6|.|.
TGTGCCAGCAGCGAGGGGACTAATGAAAAACTGTTTTTT
CASSEGTNEKLFF
>TRBJ1-3|TRBV10-2|.|.
TGCGCCAGCAGACGGGGACTCCAAGGAAACACCATATATTTT
CASRRGLQGNTIYF
>TRBJ1-1|TRBV7-9|.|.
TGTGCCAGCAGCTCAAATCGCGGGGGCACTGAAGCTTTCTTT
CASSSNRGGTEAFF
>TRBJ2-1|TRBV30|.|TRBD2
TGTGCCTGGAGCGCTAGCGGGAGAGGCCCCTACAATGAGCAGTTCTTC
CAWSASGRGPYNEQFF
>TRBJ2-1|TRBV9|.|TRBD2
TGTGCCAGCGTCGGGCGGGAGGCCTACAATGAGCAGTTCTTC
CASVGREAYNEQFF
>TRBJ2-7|TRBV5-4|once|TRBD2
TGTGCCAGCAGCCCGGGCGGACTAGCCTCCTACGAGCAGTACTTC
CASSPGGLASYEQYF
>TRBJ2-7|TRBV4-1|.|TRBD1
TGCGCCAGCAGCCAGGAAAACAGGGGGCGCGAGCAGTACTTC
CASSQENRGREQYF
>TRBJ2-7|TRBV29-1|.|.
TGCAGCGTCCTGGGACAATCCTACGAGCAGTACTTC
CSVLGQSYEQYF
>TRBJ1-1|TRBV11-2|few|.
TGTGCCAGCAGCTTATATCAGGGCATGAACACTGAAGCTTTCTTT
CASSLYQGMNTEAFF
>TRBJ2-5|TRBV9|.|.
TGTGCCGGACAAGAGACCCAGTACTTC
CAGQETQYF
>TRBJ2-3|TRBV5-1|.|.
TGCGCCAGCAGCTTGGGGACATCGTGGACAGATACGCAGTATTTT
CASSLGTSWTDTQYF
>TRBJ1-5|TRBV5-1|.|TRBD1
TGCGCCAGCAGCAGAGGGACAGGAGACAATCAGCCTCAGCATTTT
CASSRGTGDNQPQHF
>TRBJ1-5|TRBV12-5|.|.
TGTGCTAGTGGTTTGACCCTTTTTCAGCCCCAGCATTTT
CASGLTLFQPQHF
>TRBJ2-5|TRBV11-2|.|.
TGTGCCAGCAGCTCTGGCGGCAGGGGCGAGACCCAGTACTTC
CASSSGGRGETQYF
>TRBJ1-1|TRBV11-3|.|.
TGTGCCAGCAGCTTAGGAGGGGCCGGCGCCACTGAAGCTTTCTTT
CASSLGGAGATEAFF
>TRBJ2-3|TRBV6-4|few|.
TGTGCCAGCAGTAGCGGGAGCACAGATACGCAGTATTTT
CASSSGSTDTQYF
>TRBJ2-5|TRBV5-4|.|TRBD2
TGTGCCAGCAGCTCAACCGGGACTAGCGGGATCTTCGAGACCCAGTACTTC
CASSSTGTSGIFETQYF
>TRBJ2-1|TRBV5-1|.|TRBD2
TGCGCCAGCAGCTTGGGGGAGACTAGCAGGAATGAGCAGTTCTTC
CASSLGETSRNEQFF
>TRBJ1-3|TRBV27|.|TRBD1
TGTGCCAGCAGTTCTGGGACAGCTTTGGACACCATATATTTT
CASSSGTALDTIYF
>TRBJ2-3|TRBV4-1|.|TRBD1
TGCGCCAGCAGCGAAAGGTCCCGACAGGGAGCCGCAGATACGCAGTATTTT
CASSERSRQGAADTQYF
>TRBJ1-1|TRBV29-1|.|.
TGCAGCTCCACCCGCCGGGGGCGAAACACTGAAGCTTTCTTT
CSSTRRGRNTEAFF
>TRBJ1-1|TRBV15|.|.
TGTGCCACGTCCAGGGAACTCCTCATGGCTGAAGCTTTCTTT
CATSRELLMAEAFF
>TRBJ2-7|TRBV5-4|.|.
TGTGCCAGCAGCCAAGATCGGTCGAGCTCCTACGAGCAGTACTTC
CASSQDRSSSYEQYF
>TRBJ2-7|TRBV12-5|few|.
TGTGCTAGTGGTTTGATTCGGGGTTCCTCCTACGAGCAGTACTTC
CASGLIRGSSYEQYF
>TRBJ2-3|TRBV11-2|.|.
TGTGCCAGCAGCCCCAGACTTCGGGCGCGGCGAGCAGATACGCAGTATTTT
CASSPRLRARRADTQYF
>TRBJ2-2|TRBV5-1|.|.
TGCGCCAGCAGCTTGGCAGGCGCCAGGGCCGGGGAGCTGTTTTTT
CASSLAGARAGELFF
>TRBJ1-5|TRBV28|.|.
TGTGCCACAAACAGGGAAAGGCTGCCCCAGCATTTT
CATNRERLPQHF
>TRBJ1-4|TRBV5-8|.|TRBD1
TGTGCCAGCAGCCCGGGACAGGGTTCGGAAAAACTGTTTTTT
CASSPGQGSEKLFF
>TRBJ2-7|TRBV13|.|.
TGTGCCAGCACCCCCGGGGTGGGGGACTACGAGCAGTACTTC
CASTPGVGDYEQYF
>TRBJ1-5|TRBV21-1|.|.
TGTGCCAGCAGCAAAGCCCGGGGCCCTTCTCCACTAGTAGAGGGTCAGCCCCAGCATTTT
CASSKARGPSPLVEGQPQHF